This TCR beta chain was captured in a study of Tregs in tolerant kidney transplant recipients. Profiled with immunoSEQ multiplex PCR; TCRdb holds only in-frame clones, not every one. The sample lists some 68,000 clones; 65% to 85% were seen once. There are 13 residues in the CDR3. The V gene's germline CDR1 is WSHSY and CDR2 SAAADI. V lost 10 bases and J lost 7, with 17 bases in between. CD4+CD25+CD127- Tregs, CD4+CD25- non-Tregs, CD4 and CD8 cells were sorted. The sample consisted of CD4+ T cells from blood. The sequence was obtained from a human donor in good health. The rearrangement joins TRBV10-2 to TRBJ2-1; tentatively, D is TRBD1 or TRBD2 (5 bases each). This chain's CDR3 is CATRDQSWNEQFF. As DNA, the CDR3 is TGCGCCACCAGGGACCAGTCGTGGAATGAGCAGTTCTTC.